A single sample gave rise to the 32 T cell receptor beta chains below, sequenced in a study of blood T cells in healthy people across ages. Using a J-beta primer mix together with a sample-barcoded 5' primer, a second PCR was run for about 7 to 12 cycles. TCRdb reprocessed the 5' RACE reads with MiXCR, giving one entry per CDR3 protein. The profile shows 850,000 to 1,300,000 distinct CDR3 sequences, 45% of them singletons. The specimen was blood. All receptors come from a woman aged 55-69 years in good health.

The chain combines TRBV10-1 with TRBJ2-1; 8 bases line up with TRBD1. CDR1 WNHNN and CDR2 SYGVQD come from the germline V gene (reference sequence). V gave up 3 bases and J gave up 12 bases; unmatched junction bases: 4. This CDR3 spans 12 amino acids. Here the CDR3 DNA reads TGCGCCAGCAGTGAACAGGGGGAACGGCAGTTCTTC. This sequence encodes CASSEQGERQFF.

The rearrangement links TRBV2 to TRBJ2-7; 16 bases are a match to TRBD2. Germline CDR1 SNHLY, CDR2 FYNNEI. This CDR3 region has 18 residues. With V trimmed by 6 bases and J by 0 bases, 8 bases remained unmatched. The CDR3, as DNA: TGTGCCAGCAGCGGCCCGGGACTAGCGGGAGGGCCCTCCTACGAGCAGTACTTC. This encodes CASSGPGLAGGPSYEQYF.

Many counts were recorded for this clonotype. This chain connects TRBV2 to TRBJ1-4; TRBD1 is a possible D gene (5 bases). The germline gives CDR1 SNHLY, CDR2 FYNNEI. V was shortened by 5 bases and J by 0 bases, with 10 bases between the two germline ends. The CDR3 totals 15 residues. CDR3 bases: TGTGCCAGCAGTCGGACATACGCAACTAATGAAAAACTGTTTTTT. Translation: CASSRTYATNEKLFF.

This clonotype occurred a few times. This chain connects TRBV6-6 to TRBJ2-7, with TRBD1 matching 7 bases. Germline loops: CDR1 MNHNY, CDR2 SVGAGI (reference sequence). J lost 3 bases, V lost 8 bases, and 4 bases had no gene match. The CDR3 extends over 12 amino acids. The CDR3 region is CASLGDSYEQYF. The CDR3 nucleotides read TGTGCCAGCCTCGGGGACAGCTACGAGCAGTACTTC.

This clonotype has more than one count but fewer than ten. The V and J genes are TRBV2 and TRBJ2-7; D perhaps matches TRBD2 (5 bases). The CDR3 has 14 amino acids. CDR1 and CDR2 from the germline V gene are SNHLY and FYNNEI. Trimming took 6 bases from V and 9 from J, leaving 21 bases between them. The CDR3 loop reads CASRAGIRSCGQYF. The CDR3 DNA reads TGTGCCAGCAGAGCCGGGATCAGGAGTTGTGGGCAGTACTTC. The full variable domain, rest sourced from reference TRBV2 and TRBJ2-7, is EPEVTQTPSHQVTQMGQEVILRCVPISNHLYFYWYRQILGQKVEFLVSFYNNEISEKSEIFDDQFSVERPDGSNFTLKIRSTKLEDSAMYFCASRAGIRSCGQYFGPGTRLTVT.

The chain combines TRBV7-2 with TRBJ2-7, with 10 bases matching TRBD2. The J segment lost 4 bases and the V segment lost 5 bases, leaving 23 bases of the junction unmatched. The CDR3 sequence is 20 residues long. Looked up from germline, CDR1 is SGHTA and CDR2 is FQGNSA. CDR3 bases: TGTGCCAGCAGCCATGGGGCTAGCGGGAGAGAGAGAGGCTTAAGGTACGAGCAGTACTTC. Its protein product is CASSHGASGRERGLRYEQYF. The complete variable domain, with remaining parts taken from reference TRBV7-2 and TRBJ2-7, reads GAGVSQSPSNKVTEKGKDVELRCDPISGHTALYWYRQSLGQGLEFLIYFQGNSAPDKSGLPSDRFSAERTGGSVSTLTIQRTQQEDSAVYLCASSHGASGRERGLRYEQYFGPGTRLTVT.

This clonotype appeared many times. The rearrangement joins TRBV20-1 to TRBJ2-7; either TRBD1 or TRBD2 may fit D (6 bases each). V was clipped by 3 bases and J by 0 bases, with 12 bases between them. The CDR3 consists of 14 residues. Germline V CDR1 and CDR2: DFQATT, SNEGSKA (reference sequence). This CDR3 reads CSASRGASSYEQYF. In DNA, the CDR3 is TGCAGTGCTAGTAGGGGGGCTTCCTCCTACGAGCAGTACTTC.

This chain joins TRBV29-1 and TRBJ1-5, with D maybe TRBD1 (5 bases). The V and J ends lost 3 bases and 2 bases respectively, with 8 bases between them. The CDR3 length is 13 residues. Per the germline V gene, CDR1 is SQVTM and CDR2 is ANQGSEA. The CDR3 loop is CSVDTGGNQPQHF. For the CDR3, the DNA is TGCAGCGTTGATACGGGGGGCAATCAGCCCCAGCATTTT. The entire variable domain, with the rest obtained from reference TRBV29-1 and TRBJ1-5, is as follows: SAVISQKPSRDICQRGTSLTIQCQVDSQVTMMFWYRQQPGQSLTLIATANQGSEATYESGFVIDKFPISRPNLTFSTLTVSNMSPEDSSIYLCSVDTGGNQPQHFGDGTRLSIL.

The chain joins TRBV2 to TRBJ2-7; possibly TRBD2 for D (6 bases). V lost 4 bases, J lost 2 bases, and 12 bases lay in between. The germline V gene has CDR1 SNHLY and CDR2 FYNNEI. This CDR3 comprises 14 residues. The CDR3 protein is CASSGGDRTYEQYF. CDR3 DNA sequence: TGTGCCAGCAGTGGGGGGGACCGGACCTACGAGCAGTACTTC. Variable domain in full (rest from reference TRBV2 and TRBJ2-7): EPEVTQTPSHQVTQMGQEVILRCVPISNHLYFYWYRQILGQKVEFLVSFYNNEISEKSEIFDDQFSVERPDGSNFTLKIRSTKLEDSAMYFCASSGGDRTYEQYFGPGTRLTVT.

As concerns this clonotype: Relative to the germline gene, one junction end is altered; a read error may explain this. This rearrangement joins TRBV29-1 to TRBJ2-7; weak D call: TRBD1 (6 bases). Germline values: CDR1 SQVTM, CDR2 ANQGSEA. The CDR3 is 14 residues long. In nucleotides, the CDR3 is TGCAGCGTTGAAGAACCTGGACAGTCCTGCGAGCAGTACTTC. Its protein product is CSVEEPGQSCEQYF.

The rearrangement links TRBV27 to TRBJ2-1; 13 bases fit TRBD2. V shed 6 bases, J shed 8 bases, and the junction held 10 bases outside the gene matches. The CDR3 covers 16 residues. CDR1 and CDR2 from the germline V gene are MNHEY and SMNVEV (reference sequence). CDR3 sequence (DNA): TGTGCCAGCAGCGACCTCACTAGCGGGAGGGGCGATGAGCAGTTCTTC. This translates into CASSDLTSGRGDEQFF.

V is TRBV5-1 and J is TRBJ1-2; a possible D gene is TRBD1 (5 bases). There are 14 residues in the CDR3. CDR1 and CDR2 from the germline V gene are SGHRS and YFSETQ. With 4 bases removed from V and 5 bases from J, the gap between germline ends came to 15 bases. For the CDR3, the DNA is TGCGCCAGCAGCCTCAGGGCGGCGGAATATGGCTACACCTTC. It specifies CASSLRAAEYGYTF.

In DNA, the CDR3 is TGCAGTGCGCCGAGCAGGGATTGGGGGGAGACCCAGTACTTC. Translating it yields CSAPSRDWGETQYF. This chain uses TRBV20-1 with TRBJ2-5; perhaps D is TRBD1 or TRBD2 (5 bases each). The CDR3 runs to 14 residues. CDR1 and CDR2 from the germline V gene are DFQATT and SNEGSKA (reference sequence). V was cut by 6 bases and J by 5 bases, with 19 bases left in between.

A remark on this clonotype: Germline and junction disagree at one end, which may indicate a read error. The chain combines TRBV7-2 with TRBJ2-2; D not certain. The CDR3 totals 15 residues. Germline V CDR1 and CDR2: SGHTA, FQGNSA. CDR3 DNA: TGTGCCAGCAGCTTAGGGCCGTCGAACGCCGGGGAGCTGTTTTTT. This encodes CASSLGPSNAGELFF.

The V gene is TRBV7-6, the J gene TRBJ2-7, with TRBD1 identical over 10 bases. CDR3 length: 15 amino acids. V shed 5 bases, J shed 7 bases, and the junction held 11 bases outside the gene matches. Germline lookup yields CDR1 SGHVS and CDR2 FNYEAQ. The CDR3 loop is CASSEPGQGYNEQYF. The CDR3 coding sequence is TGTGCCAGCAGCGAACCGGGACAGGGGTACAATGAGCAGTACTTC.

The chain joins TRBV6-6 to TRBJ2-1; 14 nucleotides line up with TRBD2. The CDR3 is made up of 16 amino acids. The ends lost 6 bases at V and 7 bases at J; junction bases unmatched: 8. Germline V CDR1 and CDR2: MNHNY, SVGAGI (reference sequence). CDR3 in amino acids: CASRTSGTSGRNEQFF. The CDR3 DNA reads as TGTGCCAGCAGGACCTCCGGGACTAGCGGGAGAAATGAGCAGTTCTTC.

The chain uses TRBV4-1 and TRBJ2-1; a possible D gene is TRBD2 (6 bases). V shed 2 bases and J shed 5 bases, with 10 bases lying between them. The germline V gene has CDR1 MGHRA and CDR2 YSYEKL. This CDR3 spans 14 amino acids. CDR3 bases: TGCGCCAGCAGCCAACCACTAGCACACAATGAGCAGTTCTTC. Translated, it gives CASSQPLAHNEQFF.

The CDR3 nucleotides read TGTGCCAGCAGTCAGGACCAGGGGGCCCCGTACTTC. Translating gives CASSQDQGAPYF. The chain recombines TRBV7-9 with TRBJ2-7; 8 nucleotides match TRBD1. Germline loops: CDR1 SEHNR, CDR2 FQNEAQ (reference sequence). V lost 6 bases, J lost 12 bases, and 10 bases stayed unmatched. The CDR3 has 12 residues.

The chain links TRBV20-1 to TRBJ1-2; 9 bases are a match to TRBD1. The CDR3 is 16 amino acids. The germline gives CDR1 DFQATT, CDR2 SNEGSKA (reference sequence). V shed 5 bases, J shed 1 base, and the junction held 11 bases outside the gene matches. The CDR3 reads CSADTLGQGFNYGYTF. The DNA of the CDR3 is TGCAGTGCTGATACACTGGGACAGGGATTTAACTATGGCTACACCTTC.

This clonotype was seen once. The rearrangement uses TRBV5-1 and TRBJ2-7; possibly TRBD2 for D (6 bases). The V gene lost 10 bases and the J gene lost 7 bases, with 21 bases spanning the gap. CDR3 length equals 13 residues. In germline, CDR1 is SGHRS, CDR2 YFSETQ. The CDR3 DNA is TGCGCCGTCAGCCGGGAGCTGGGGGGTGAGCAGTACTTC. Translating gives CAVSRELGGEQYF.

This sequence joins TRBV14 and TRBJ2-1; D ambiguous. V lost 3 bases and J 9 bases, leaving 18 bases between the germline ends. Per germline, CDR1 SGHDN and CDR2 FVKESK. The CDR3 contains 15 residues. CDR3 region: CASSHYSRPLGEQFF. In DNA, the CDR3 is TGTGCCAGCAGCCACTACAGCCGCCCACTTGGTGAGCAGTTCTTC.

This clonotype was counted only a few times. The rearrangement links TRBV29-1 to TRBJ2-7; 8 bases agree with TRBD2. In germline, CDR1 is SQVTM, CDR2 ANQGSEA. The CDR3 spans 14 residues. V lost 5 bases to trimming and J lost 2 bases; unmatched junction nucleotides: 8. The CDR3 is CSVIGTSNPYEQYF. The CDR3 DNA is TGCAGCGTTATTGGGACTAGTAACCCCTACGAGCAGTACTTC.

This clonotype was seen a handful of times. The genes are TRBV20-1 and TRBJ2-7; 8 positions agree with TRBD1. After removal of 2 bases from V and 6 bases from J, the junction contained 12 bases not matched to a gene. The CDR3 contains 15 residues. Germline-derived CDR1 and CDR2 are DFQATT and SNEGSKA (reference sequence). As DNA, the CDR3 is TGCAGTGCTAGACACGCCCAACCAGGGGGCCTCGAGCAGTACTTC. Translating it yields CSARHAQPGGLEQYF.

The chain has TRBV14 and TRBJ2-1; 9 nucleotides line up with TRBD2. The CDR3 has 17 residues. V lost 0 bases, J lost 7 bases, and 10 bases stayed unmatched. Germline lookup yields CDR1 SGHDN and CDR2 FVKESK. The CDR3 here is CASSQENWAGGGNEQFF. The DNA of the CDR3 is TGTGCCAGCAGCCAAGAAAATTGGGCGGGAGGGGGAAATGAGCAGTTCTTC.

Comment on this clonotype: One end of the junction varies from germline; a read error may be responsible. CDR3 in amino acids: CTSSTGGQGARYEQYF. Written as DNA, the CDR3 is TGTACCAGCAGTACCGGTGGACAGGGGGCGCGGTACGAGCAGTACTTC. V is TRBV6-2 or TRBV6-3 and J is TRBJ2-7; 11 positions agree with TRBD1. Germline CDR1 and CDR2: MNHEY and SVGEGT. The CDR3 runs 16 residues.

This chain links TRBV10-3 with TRBJ2-7, with TRBD1 as a possible D gene (6 bases). V lost 7 bases to trimming and J lost 4 bases, with 8 bases between them. The V gene's germline CDR1 is ENHRY and CDR2 SYGVKD. This CDR3 is 11 amino acids long. CDR3 amino acids: CAIMDSYEQYF. The CDR3 DNA follows: TGTGCCATCATGGACAGTTACGAGCAGTACTTC.

The chain has TRBV19 and TRBJ1-2; D is unclear. Per germline, CDR1 LNHDA and CDR2 SQIVND (reference sequence). This CDR3 region has 12 residues. With 11 bases removed from V and 4 bases from J, the gap between germline ends came to 14 bases. The DNA for the CDR3 is TGTGCCGCGTACGGGGATCTCTATGGCTACACCTTC. Amino acids: CAAYGDLYGYTF.

The chain couples TRBV3-1 to TRBJ1-5, with D hard to call. CDR1 and CDR2 from the germline V gene are LGHDT and YNNKEL (reference sequence). Trimming removed 3 bases at V and 7 bases at J, with 13 bases between. The CDR3 covers 14 residues. The CDR3, as DNA: TGTGCCAGCAGCCAGGGCGGGGTTAACCAGCCCCAGCATTTT. This gives the protein CASSQGGVNQPQHF.

The V gene is TRBV20-1, the J gene TRBJ2-3; 10 bases are a match to TRBD1. The CDR3 runs to 15 residues. Germline V gene data show CDR1 as DFQATT and CDR2 as SNEGSKA (reference sequence). The J segment lost 3 bases and the V segment lost 3 bases, leaving 6 bases of the junction unmatched. CDR3 DNA: TGCAGTGCTAGTACGGGACAGGGGCGGACAGATACGCAGTATTTT. This codes for CSASTGQGRTDTQYF.

The V call is TRBV11-2, the J call TRBJ2-1; possibly TRBD2 for D (6 bases). Germline V gene lookup returns CDR1 SGHAT and CDR2 FQNNGV. The CDR3 consists of 14 residues. V gave up 5 bases and J gave up 7 bases, with 15 bases separating them. The CDR3 protein is CASSRLGGWNEQFF. CDR3 bases: TGTGCCAGCAGCCGCTTGGGGGGTTGGAATGAGCAGTTCTTC.

The chain recombines TRBV28 with TRBJ2-7; the match to TRBD2 covers 7 bases. The J segment lost 2 bases and the V segment lost 2 bases, leaving 6 bases of the junction unmatched. This CDR3 is built from 15 residues. CDR1 is MDHEN, CDR2 SYDVKM, per germline. CDR3 residues: CASSLGGEIPYEQYF. The CDR3 coding sequence is TGTGCCAGCAGTTTAGGGGGGGAGATCCCCTACGAGCAGTACTTC.

The chain is built from TRBV18 and TRBJ2-1; D is ambiguous. Germline loops: CDR1 KGHSH, CDR2 LQKENI. V gave up 3 bases and J gave up 0 bases, with 6 bases separating them. CDR3 length: 14 residues. DNA of the CDR3: TGTGCCAGCTCACCCCTGGACTCCTACAATGAGCAGTTCTTC. It codes for CASSPLDSYNEQFF.